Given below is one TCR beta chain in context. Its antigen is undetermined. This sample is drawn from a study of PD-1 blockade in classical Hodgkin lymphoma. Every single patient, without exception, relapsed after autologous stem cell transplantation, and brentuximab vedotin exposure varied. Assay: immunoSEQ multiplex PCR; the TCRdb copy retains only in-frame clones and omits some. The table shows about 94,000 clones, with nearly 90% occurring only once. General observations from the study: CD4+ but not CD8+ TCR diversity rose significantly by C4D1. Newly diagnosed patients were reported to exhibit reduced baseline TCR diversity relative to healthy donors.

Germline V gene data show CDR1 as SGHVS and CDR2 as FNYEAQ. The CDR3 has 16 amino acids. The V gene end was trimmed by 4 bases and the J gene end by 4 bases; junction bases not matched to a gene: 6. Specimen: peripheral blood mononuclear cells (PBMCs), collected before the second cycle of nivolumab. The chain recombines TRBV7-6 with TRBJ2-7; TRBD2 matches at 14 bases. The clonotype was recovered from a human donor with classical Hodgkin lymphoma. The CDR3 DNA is TGTGCCAGCAGCTCTGGGACTAGCGGGGGTCTTTACGAGCAGTACTTC. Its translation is CASSSGTSGGLYEQYF.